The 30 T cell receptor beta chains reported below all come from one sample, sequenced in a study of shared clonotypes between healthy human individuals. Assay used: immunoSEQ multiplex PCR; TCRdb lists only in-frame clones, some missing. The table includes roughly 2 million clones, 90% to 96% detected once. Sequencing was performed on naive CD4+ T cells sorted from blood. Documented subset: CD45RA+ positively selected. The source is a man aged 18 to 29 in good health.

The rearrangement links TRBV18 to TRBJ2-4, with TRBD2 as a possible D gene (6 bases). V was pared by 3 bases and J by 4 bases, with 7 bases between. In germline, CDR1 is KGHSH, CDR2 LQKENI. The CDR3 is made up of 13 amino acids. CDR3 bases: TGTGCCAGCTCACCGGGACTGAAAAACATTCAGTACTTC. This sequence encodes CASSPGLKNIQYF.

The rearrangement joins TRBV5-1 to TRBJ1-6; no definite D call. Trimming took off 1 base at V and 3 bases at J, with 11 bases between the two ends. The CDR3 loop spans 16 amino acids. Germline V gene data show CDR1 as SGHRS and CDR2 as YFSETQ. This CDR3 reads CASSLKVFYYNSPLHF. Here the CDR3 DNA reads TGCGCCAGCAGCTTGAAAGTCTTTTACTATAATTCACCCCTCCACTTT.

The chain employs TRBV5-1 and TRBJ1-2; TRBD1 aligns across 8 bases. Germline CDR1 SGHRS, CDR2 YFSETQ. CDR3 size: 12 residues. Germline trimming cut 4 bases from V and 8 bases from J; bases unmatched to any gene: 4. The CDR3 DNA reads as TGCGCCAGCAGCAGGGACAGGCAAGGCTACACCTTC. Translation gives CASSRDRQGYTF.

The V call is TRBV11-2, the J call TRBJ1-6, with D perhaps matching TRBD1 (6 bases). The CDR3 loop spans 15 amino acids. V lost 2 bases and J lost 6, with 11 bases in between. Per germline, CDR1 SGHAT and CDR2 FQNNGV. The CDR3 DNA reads TGTGCCAGCAGCTTAACGACAGGATCTAATTCACCCCTCCACTTT. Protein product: CASSLTTGSNSPLHF.

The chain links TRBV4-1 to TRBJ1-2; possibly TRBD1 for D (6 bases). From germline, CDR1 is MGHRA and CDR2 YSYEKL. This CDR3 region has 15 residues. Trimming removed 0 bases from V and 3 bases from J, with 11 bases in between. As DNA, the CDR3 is TGCGCCAGCAGCCAAGATCGGGGGGGCTACTATGGCTACACCTTC. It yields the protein CASSQDRGGYYGYTF.

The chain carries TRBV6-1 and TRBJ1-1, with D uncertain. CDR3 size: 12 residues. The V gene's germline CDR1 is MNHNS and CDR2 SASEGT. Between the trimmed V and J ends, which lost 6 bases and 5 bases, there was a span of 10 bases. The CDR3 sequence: CASSVRDTEAFF. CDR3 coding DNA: TGTGCCAGCAGCGTCAGAGATACTGAAGCTTTCTTT.

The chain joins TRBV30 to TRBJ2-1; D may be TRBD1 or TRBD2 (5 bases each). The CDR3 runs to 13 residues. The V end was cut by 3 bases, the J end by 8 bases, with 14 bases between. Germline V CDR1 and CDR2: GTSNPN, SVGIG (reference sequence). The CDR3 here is CAWRPGGRDEQFF. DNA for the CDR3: TGTGCCTGGAGGCCTGGAGGCAGGGATGAGCAGTTCTTC.

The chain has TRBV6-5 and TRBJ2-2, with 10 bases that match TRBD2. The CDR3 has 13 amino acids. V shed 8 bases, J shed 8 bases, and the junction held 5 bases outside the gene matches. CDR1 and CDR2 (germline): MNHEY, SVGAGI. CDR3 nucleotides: TGTGCCAGCCGAGGGACTAGCGCTGGGGAGCTGTTTTTT. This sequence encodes CASRGTSAGELFF.

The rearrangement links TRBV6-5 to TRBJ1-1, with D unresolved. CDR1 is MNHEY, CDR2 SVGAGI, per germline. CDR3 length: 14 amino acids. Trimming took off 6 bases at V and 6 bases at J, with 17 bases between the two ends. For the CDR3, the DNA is TGTGCCAGCAGCCCCCCCGAGAGGTTTCCTGAAGCTTTCTTT. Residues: CASSPPERFPEAFF.

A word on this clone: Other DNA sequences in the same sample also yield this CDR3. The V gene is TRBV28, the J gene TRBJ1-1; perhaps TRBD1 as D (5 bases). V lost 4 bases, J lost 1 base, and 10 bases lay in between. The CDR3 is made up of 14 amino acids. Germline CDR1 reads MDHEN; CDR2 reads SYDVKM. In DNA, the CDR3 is TGTGCCAGCAGTTCAACCGGGGGGAACACTGAAGCTTTCTTT. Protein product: CASSSTGGNTEAFF.

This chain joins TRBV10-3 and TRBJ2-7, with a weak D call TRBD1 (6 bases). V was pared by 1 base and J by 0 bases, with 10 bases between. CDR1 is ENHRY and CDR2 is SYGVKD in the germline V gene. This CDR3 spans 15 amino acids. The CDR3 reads CAISEWGRSSYEQYF. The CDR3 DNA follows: TGTGCCATCAGTGAGTGGGGGCGAAGCTCCTACGAGCAGTACTTC.

The DNA for the CDR3 is TGTGCCAGCAGCTCGGACAGAGCGAACACCGGGGAGCTGTTTTTT. As protein: CASSSDRANTGELFF. This chain joins TRBV11-3 and TRBJ2-2, with D perhaps matching TRBD1 (6 bases). CDR1 and CDR2 (germline): SGHNT, YENEEA. V was cut by 4 bases and J by 0 bases, with 9 bases left in between. The CDR3 totals 15 residues.

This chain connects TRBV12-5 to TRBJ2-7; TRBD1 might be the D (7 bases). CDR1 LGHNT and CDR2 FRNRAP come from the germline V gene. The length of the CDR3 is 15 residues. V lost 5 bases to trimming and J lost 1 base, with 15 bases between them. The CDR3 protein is CASGRRDSPSYEQYF. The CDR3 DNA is TGTGCTAGTGGTCGGCGGGACAGCCCATCCTACGAGCAGTACTTC.

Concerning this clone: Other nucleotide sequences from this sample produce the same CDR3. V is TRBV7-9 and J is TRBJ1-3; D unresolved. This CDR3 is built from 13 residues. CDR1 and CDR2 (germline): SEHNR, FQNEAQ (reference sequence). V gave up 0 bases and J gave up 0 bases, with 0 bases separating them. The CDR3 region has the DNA TGTGCCAGCAGCTTAGCCTCTGGAAACACCATATATTTT. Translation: CASSLASGNTIYF.

The CDR3 is CASSAKGRIGEQYF. The CDR3 DNA sequence: TGTGCCAGCAGCGCGAAGGGACGGATAGGCGAGCAGTACTTC. The chain is built from TRBV9 and TRBJ2-7; D might be TRBD1 or TRBD2, each matching 5 bases. This CDR3 has 14 amino acids. Germline V gives CDR1 SGDLS, CDR2 YYNGEE. V was shortened by 3 bases and J by 6 bases, with 16 bases between the two germline ends.

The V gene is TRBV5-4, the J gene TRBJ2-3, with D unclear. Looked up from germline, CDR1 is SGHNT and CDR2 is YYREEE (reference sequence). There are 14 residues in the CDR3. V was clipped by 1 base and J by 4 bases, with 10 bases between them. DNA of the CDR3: TGTGCCAGCAGCTTGAATACACAAGCAGATACGCAGTATTTT. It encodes CASSLNTQADTQYF. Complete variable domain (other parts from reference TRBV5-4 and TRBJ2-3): ETGVTQSPTHLIKTRGQQVTLRCSSQSGHNTVSWYQQALGQGPQFIFQYYREEENGRGNFPPRFSGLQFPNYSSELNVNALELDDSALYLCASSLNTQADTQYFGPGTRLTVL.

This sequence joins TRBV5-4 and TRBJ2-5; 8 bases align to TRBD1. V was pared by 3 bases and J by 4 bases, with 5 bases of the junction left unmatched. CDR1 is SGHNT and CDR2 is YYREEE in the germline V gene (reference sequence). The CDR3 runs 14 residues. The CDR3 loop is CASSSRQGSETQYF. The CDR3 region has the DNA TGTGCCAGCAGCTCCCGACAGGGGTCAGAGACCCAGTACTTC.

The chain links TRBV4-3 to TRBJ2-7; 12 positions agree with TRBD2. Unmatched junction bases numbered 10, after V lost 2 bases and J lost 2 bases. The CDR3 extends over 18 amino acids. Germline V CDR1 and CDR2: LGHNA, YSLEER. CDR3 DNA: TGCGCCAGCAGCCAACACAAACGCCTAGCGGGAGGGGCCTACGAGCAGTACTTC. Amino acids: CASSQHKRLAGGAYEQYF.

The CDR3 reads CASREDKSTLHF. In DNA, the CDR3 is TGTGCCAGCAGGGAGGACAAATCAACCCTCCACTTT. V is TRBV2 and J is TRBJ1-6, with D possibly being TRBD1 (5 bases). The CDR3 loop spans 12 amino acids. Trimming took 6 bases from V and 14 from J, leaving 14 bases between them. Germline V gene data show CDR1 as SNHLY and CDR2 as FYNNEI.

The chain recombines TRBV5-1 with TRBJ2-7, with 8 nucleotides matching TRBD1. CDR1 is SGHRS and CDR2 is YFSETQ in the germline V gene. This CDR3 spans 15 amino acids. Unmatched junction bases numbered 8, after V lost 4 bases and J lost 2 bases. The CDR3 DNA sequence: TGCGCCAGCAGCCCCTGGACAGGGCAGACCTACGAGCAGTACTTC. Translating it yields CASSPWTGQTYEQYF.

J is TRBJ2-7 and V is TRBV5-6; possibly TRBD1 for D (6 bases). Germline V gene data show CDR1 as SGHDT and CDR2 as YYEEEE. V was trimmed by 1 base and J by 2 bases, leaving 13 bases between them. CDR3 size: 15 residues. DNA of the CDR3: TGTGCCAGCAGCTTGTTAACAGGGAAAGCCTACGAGCAGTACTTC. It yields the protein CASSLLTGKAYEQYF.

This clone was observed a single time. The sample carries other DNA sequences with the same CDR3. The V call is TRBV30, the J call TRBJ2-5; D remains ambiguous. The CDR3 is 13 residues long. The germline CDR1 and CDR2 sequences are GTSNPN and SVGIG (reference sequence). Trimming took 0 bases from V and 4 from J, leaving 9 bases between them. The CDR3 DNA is TGTGCCTGGAGTGTAGGGCCCGTAGAGACCCAGTACTTC. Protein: CAWSVGPVETQYF.

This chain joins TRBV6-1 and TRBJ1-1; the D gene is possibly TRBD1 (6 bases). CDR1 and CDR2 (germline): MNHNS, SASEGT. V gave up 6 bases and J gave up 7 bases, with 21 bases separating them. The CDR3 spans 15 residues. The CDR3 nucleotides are TGTGCCAGCAGCGTTACCACAGGACTAGGGGGTGAAGCTTTCTTT. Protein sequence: CASSVTTGLGGEAFF.

The chain's CDR3 is CASSPPMTAGEKLFF. Here the CDR3 DNA reads TGTGCCAGCTCACCACCGATGACAGCGGGTGAAAAACTGTTTTTT. This chain connects TRBV18 to TRBJ1-4; maybe TRBD1 (5 bases). CDR3 length: 15 residues. Germline-derived CDR1 and CDR2 are KGHSH and LQKENI. V was trimmed by 0 bases and J by 7 bases, leaving 12 bases between them. The full variable domain, in which reference TRBV18 and TRBJ1-4 provide the parts outside the CDR3, is NAGVMQNPRHLVRRRGQEARLRCSPMKGHSHVYWYRQLPEEGLKFMVYLQKENIIDESGMPKERFSAEFPKEGPSILRIQQVVRGDSAAYFCASSPPMTAGEKLFFGSGTQLSVL.

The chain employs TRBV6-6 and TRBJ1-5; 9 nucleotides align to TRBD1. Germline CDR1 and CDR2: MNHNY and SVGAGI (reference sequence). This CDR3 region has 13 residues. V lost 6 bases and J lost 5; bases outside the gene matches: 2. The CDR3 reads CASRDRGDQPQHF. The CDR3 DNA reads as TGTGCCAGCAGGGACAGGGGCGATCAGCCCCAGCATTTT.

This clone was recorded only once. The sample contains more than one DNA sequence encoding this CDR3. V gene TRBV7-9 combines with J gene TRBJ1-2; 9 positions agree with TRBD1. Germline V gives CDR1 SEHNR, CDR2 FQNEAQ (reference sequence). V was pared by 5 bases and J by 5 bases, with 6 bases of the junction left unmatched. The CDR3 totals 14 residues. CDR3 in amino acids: CASSPGTGLYGYTF. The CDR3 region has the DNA TGTGCCAGCAGCCCCGGGACAGGGTTATATGGCTACACCTTC.

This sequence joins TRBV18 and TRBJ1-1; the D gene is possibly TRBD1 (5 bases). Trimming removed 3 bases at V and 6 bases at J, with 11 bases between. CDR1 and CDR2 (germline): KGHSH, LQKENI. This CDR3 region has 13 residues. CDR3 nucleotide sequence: TGTGCCAGCTCACCGCAGGGTTCTGCTGAAGCTTTCTTT. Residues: CASSPQGSAEAFF.

The CDR3 spells CASSDQFSGANVLTF. The CDR3 region has the DNA TGTGCCAGTAGCGATCAGTTCTCTGGGGCCAACGTCCTGACTTTC. This rearrangement joins TRBV19 to TRBJ2-6; no clear D. Germline CDR1 and CDR2: LNHDA and SQIVND (reference sequence). Trimming took 6 bases from V and 0 from J, leaving 9 bases between them. The CDR3 loop spans 15 amino acids.

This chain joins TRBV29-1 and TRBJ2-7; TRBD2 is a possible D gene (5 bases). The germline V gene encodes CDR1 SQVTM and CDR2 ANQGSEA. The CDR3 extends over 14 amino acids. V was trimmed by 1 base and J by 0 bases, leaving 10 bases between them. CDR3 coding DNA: TGCAGCGTTGAAGTCGGGATTCACTCCTACGAGCAGTACTTC. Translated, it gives CSVEVGIHSYEQYF.

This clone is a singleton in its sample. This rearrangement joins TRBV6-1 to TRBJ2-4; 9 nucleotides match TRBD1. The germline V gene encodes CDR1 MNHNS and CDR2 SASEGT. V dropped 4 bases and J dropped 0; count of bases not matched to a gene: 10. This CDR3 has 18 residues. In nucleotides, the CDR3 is TGTGCCAGCAGTGTCCGGGACAGGGATAGTATAGCCAAAAACATTCAGTACTTC. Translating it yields CASSVRDRDSIAKNIQYF.